This T cell receptor (beta chain) was sequenced in a study of T cell clonality in common variable immunodeficiency. Whole-study results and caveats: CVID subjects showed higher TCRbeta clonality than healthy controls.

CDR3 length equals 14 residues. The germline gives CDR1 SGHDT, CDR2 YYEEEE. Deletions cut 0 bases from V and 9 bases from J, with 13 bases between. The assay was immunoSEQ multiplex PCR, and TCRdb's table has in-frame clones only and misses some. This sample carries tens of thousands of clones, none of them present only once. This clone was seen ten or more times. Its antigen is unidentified. The read halts 3 residues ahead of the CDR3 end, with the missing end drawn from the germline J gene. Sequencing input: peripheral blood mononuclear cells. This chain connects TRBV5-6 to TRBJ2-1; D is possibly TRBD1 (7 bases). This TCR derives from a person aged 18 to 75 in good health. The CDR3 bases that were read are TGTGCCAGCAGCTTGGGGAGGGGGCCAGGTGAG. Translated, it gives CASSLGRGPGE. The whole CDR3 protein reads CASSLGRGPGEQFF.